The text below deals with one TCR beta chain. The source of the sample is a study of blood T cell repertoires in COVID-19. Study-wide background: Sites across the United States, Italy and Spain contributed samples from acute and convalescent COVID-19. Nucleic acid was either cDNA or gDNA, and it came from T cells, B-cell-depleted T cells, or PBMCs.

Per the original methods: Reference gene primer amplification gave estimated nucleated cell counts. The data were produced by immunoSEQ multiplex PCR, yet TCRdb's version contains in-frame clones alone and is incomplete. V, J and clone size reflect that table, while D and trimming were determined from the DNA. Of a few hundred thousand clones in the sample, 60% to 75% were seen once. The V end lost 6 bases, the J end lost 6 bases, and 17 bases lay between the germline ends. Germline lookup yields CDR1 SQVTM and CDR2 ANQGSEA. The CDR3 contains 13 residues. The TCR originated in a woman of 80 years or more with acute or convalescent COVID-19. The chain has TRBV29-1 and TRBJ1-2; a weak D match, TRBD1 (6 bases). The specimen sequenced was peripheral blood. The DNA for the CDR3 is TGCAGCGTCAACAGGGTCCCGGGTAATGGCTACACCTTC. This sequence encodes CSVNRVPGNGYTF.